Here is one TCR beta chain with its context. The antigen is not known. Here immunoSEQ multiplex PCR was the method, and the copy in TCRdb shows in-frame clones only, minus some. The top ten hold around 1.2% of the sample, which has 1.5 million to 2.5 million clones, just under 95% seen once. Naive CD8 cells comprised CD45RO-negative, CCR7-positively selected cells, excluding terminally differentiated effector memory CD45RA+ cells. These data belong to a study of shared clonotypes between healthy human individuals. Looking at the study overall: A couple of women and three men aged 18 to 49 made up the donors. Study findings and constraints: Among non-shared clonotypes, generation probabilities were lower than among those shared by all four donors.

Germline lookup yields CDR1 MNHNS and CDR2 SASEGT. The CDR3 totals 18 residues. V lost 2 bases, J lost 3 bases, and 22 bases lay in between. Sequencing input: naive CD8+ T cells sorted from blood. The sequence derives from a young man in good health. J is TRBJ1-2 and V is TRBV6-1, with a possible D match to TRBD1 (5 bases). The CDR3 sequence: CASSEMLIQDPRHYGYTF. The DNA of the CDR3 is TGTGCCAGCAGTGAAATGTTAATACAGGACCCACGACACTATGGCTACACCTTC.